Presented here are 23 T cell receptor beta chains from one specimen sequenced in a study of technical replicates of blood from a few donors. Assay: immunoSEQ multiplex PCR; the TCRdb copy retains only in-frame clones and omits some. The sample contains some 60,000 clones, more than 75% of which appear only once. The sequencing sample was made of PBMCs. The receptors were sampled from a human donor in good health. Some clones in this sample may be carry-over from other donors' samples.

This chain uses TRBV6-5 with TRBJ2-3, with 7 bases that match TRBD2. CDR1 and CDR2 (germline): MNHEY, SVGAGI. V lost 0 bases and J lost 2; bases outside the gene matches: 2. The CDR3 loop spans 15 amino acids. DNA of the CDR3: TGTGCCAGCAGTTACTCGACTAGCTACACAGATACGCAGTATTTT. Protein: CASSYSTSYTDTQYF.

The CDR3 spells CASSYARREAFF. For the CDR3, the DNA is TGTGCCAGCAGTTACGCCAGGCGTGAAGCTTTCTTT. The chain employs TRBV6-6 and TRBJ1-1; D remains ambiguous. The V end was cut by 2 bases, the J end by 7 bases, with 8 bases between. The V gene's germline CDR1 is MNHNY and CDR2 SVGAGI (reference sequence). CDR3 length: 12 amino acids.

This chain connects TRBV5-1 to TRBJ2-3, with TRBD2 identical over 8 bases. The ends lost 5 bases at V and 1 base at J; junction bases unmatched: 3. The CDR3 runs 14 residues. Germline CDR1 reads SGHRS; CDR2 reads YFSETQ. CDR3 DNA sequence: TGCGCCAGCAGTACGGGGGGGGGCACAGATACGCAGTATTTT. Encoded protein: CASSTGGGTDTQYF.

Here the CDR3 DNA reads TGTGCCAGCTCGCCGGACAGGGGGCACGGCGCTGAAGCTTTCTTT. Translated: CASSPDRGHGAEAFF. The chain carries TRBV18 and TRBJ1-1; 11 bases are shared with TRBD1. CDR1 and CDR2 (germline): KGHSH, LQKENI. V lost 6 bases to trimming and J lost 6 bases; unmatched junction nucleotides: 9. The CDR3 loop spans 15 amino acids.

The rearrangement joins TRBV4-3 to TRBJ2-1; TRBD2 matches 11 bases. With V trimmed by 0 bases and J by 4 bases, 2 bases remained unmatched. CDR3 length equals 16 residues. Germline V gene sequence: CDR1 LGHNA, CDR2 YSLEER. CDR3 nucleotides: TGCGCCAGCAGCCAAGACTGGACTAGCGGGTACAATGAGCAGTTCTTC. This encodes CASSQDWTSGYNEQFF.

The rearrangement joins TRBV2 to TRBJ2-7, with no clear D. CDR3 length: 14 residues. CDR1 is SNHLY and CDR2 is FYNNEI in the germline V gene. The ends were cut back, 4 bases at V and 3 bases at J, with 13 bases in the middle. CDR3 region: CASSVRFGFYEQYF. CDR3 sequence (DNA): TGTGCCAGCAGTGTTCGATTCGGTTTCTACGAGCAGTACTTC.

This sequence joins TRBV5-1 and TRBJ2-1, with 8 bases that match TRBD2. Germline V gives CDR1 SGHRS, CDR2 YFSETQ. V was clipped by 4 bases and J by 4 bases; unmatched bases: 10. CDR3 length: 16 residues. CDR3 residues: CASSGGRGAEYNEQFF. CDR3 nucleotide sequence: TGCGCCAGCAGCGGGGGGCGGGGGGCGGAATACAATGAGCAGTTCTTC.

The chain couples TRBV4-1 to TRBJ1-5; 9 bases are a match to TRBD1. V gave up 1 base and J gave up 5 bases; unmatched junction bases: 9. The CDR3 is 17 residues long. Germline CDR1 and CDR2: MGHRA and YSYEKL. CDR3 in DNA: TGCGCCAGCAGCCAAGGTTTATCGGGACAGGGCGATCAGCCCCAGCATTTT. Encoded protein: CASSQGLSGQGDQPQHF.

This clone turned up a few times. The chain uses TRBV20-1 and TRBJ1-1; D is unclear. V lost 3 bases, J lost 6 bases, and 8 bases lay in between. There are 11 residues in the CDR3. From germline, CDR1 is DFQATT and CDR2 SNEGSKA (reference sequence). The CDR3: CSARTAAEAFF. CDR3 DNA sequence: TGCAGTGCTAGGACCGCGGCTGAAGCTTTCTTT.

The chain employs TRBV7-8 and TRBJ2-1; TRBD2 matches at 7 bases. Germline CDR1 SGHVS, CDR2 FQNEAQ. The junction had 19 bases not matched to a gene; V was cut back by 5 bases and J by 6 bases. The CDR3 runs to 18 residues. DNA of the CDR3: TGTGCCAGCAGCATATTATCTAGTCTCGGGGGGAGGGCCAATGAGCAGTTCTTC. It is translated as CASSILSSLGGRANEQFF.

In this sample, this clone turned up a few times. CDR3 protein: CASSYRGMNTEAFF. CDR3 nucleotides: TGTGCCAGCAGCTACAGGGGCATGAACACTGAAGCTTTCTTT. J is TRBJ1-1 and V is TRBV7-8; 7 nucleotides match TRBD1. CDR3 length equals 14 residues. The V and J ends lost 4 bases and 0 bases, in that order; junction bases with no gene match: 2. Germline lookup yields CDR1 SGHVS and CDR2 FQNEAQ.

The CDR3 DNA reads TGTGCCATCAGTGCCTTGGCAGGGAATGCTAACAATGAGCAGTTCTTC. It yields the protein CAISALAGNANNEQFF. This sequence joins TRBV10-3 and TRBJ2-1, with D maybe TRBD1 (5 bases). Trimming left V 4 bases short and J 5 bases short, with 18 bases between. CDR3 length equals 16 residues. CDR1 is ENHRY and CDR2 is SYGVKD in the germline V gene.

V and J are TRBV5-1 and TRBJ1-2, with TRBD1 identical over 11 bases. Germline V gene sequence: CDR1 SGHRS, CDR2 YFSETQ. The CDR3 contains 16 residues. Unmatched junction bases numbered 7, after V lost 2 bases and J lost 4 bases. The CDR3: CASSFRTGGAGYGYTF. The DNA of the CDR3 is TGCGCCAGCAGCTTTCGGACAGGGGGCGCCGGCTATGGCTACACCTTC.

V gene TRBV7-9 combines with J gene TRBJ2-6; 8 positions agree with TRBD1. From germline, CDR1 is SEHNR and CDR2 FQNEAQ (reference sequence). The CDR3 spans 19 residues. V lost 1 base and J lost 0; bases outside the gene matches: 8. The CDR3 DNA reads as TGTGCCAGCAGCTTAGAGTTTGGGACAGGCTACTCTGGGGCCAACGTCCTGACTTTC. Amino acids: CASSLEFGTGYSGANVLTF. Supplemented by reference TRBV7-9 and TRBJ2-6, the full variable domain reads DTGVSQNPRHKITKRGQNVTFRCDPISEHNRLYWYRQTLGQGPEFLTYFQNEAQLEKSRLLSDRFSAERPKGSFSTLEIQRTEQGDSAMYLCASSLEFGTGYSGANVLTFGAGSRLTVL.

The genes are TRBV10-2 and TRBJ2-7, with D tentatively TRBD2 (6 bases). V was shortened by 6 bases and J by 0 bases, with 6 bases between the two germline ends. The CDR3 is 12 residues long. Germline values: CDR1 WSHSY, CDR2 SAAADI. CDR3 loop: CASRGGSYEQYF. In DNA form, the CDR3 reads TGCGCCAGCAGGGGAGGCTCCTACGAGCAGTACTTC.

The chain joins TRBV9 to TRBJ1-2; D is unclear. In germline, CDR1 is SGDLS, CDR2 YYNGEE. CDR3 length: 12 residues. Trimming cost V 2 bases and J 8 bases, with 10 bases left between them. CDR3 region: CASSVGDLGYTF. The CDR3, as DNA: TGTGCCAGCAGCGTCGGGGATCTGGGCTACACCTTC.

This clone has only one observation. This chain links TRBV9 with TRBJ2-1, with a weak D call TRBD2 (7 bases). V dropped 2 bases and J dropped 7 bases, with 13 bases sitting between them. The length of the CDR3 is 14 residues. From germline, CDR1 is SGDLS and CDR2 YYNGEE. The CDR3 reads CASSVGGALNEQFF. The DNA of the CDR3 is TGTGCCAGCAGCGTTGGGGGGGCCCTAAATGAGCAGTTCTTC.

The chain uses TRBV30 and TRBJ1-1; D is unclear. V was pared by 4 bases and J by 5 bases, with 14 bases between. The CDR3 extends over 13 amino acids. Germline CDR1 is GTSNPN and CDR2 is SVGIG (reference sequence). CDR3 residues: CAWNKEVRTEAFF. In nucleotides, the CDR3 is TGTGCCTGGAATAAGGAGGTTAGAACTGAAGCTTTCTTT.

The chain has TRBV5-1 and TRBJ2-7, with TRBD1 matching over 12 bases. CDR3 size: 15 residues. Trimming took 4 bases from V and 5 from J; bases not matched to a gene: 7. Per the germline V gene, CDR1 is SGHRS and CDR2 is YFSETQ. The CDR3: CASSGGTGGSHEQYF. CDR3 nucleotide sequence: TGCGCCAGCAGCGGGGGGACAGGGGGCAGCCACGAGCAGTACTTC. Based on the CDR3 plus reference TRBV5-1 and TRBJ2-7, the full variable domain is KAGVTQTPRYLIKTRGQQVTLSCSPISGHRSVSWYQQTPGQGLQFLFEYFSETQRNKGNFPGRFSGRQFSNSRSEMNVSTLELGDSALYLCASSGGTGGSHEQYFGPGTRLTVT.

The CDR3 coding sequence is TGCGCCAGCAGCCAAGAGGTTCCGGGGGGGACAGGGGGGAATGAGCAGTTCTTC. Protein: CASSQEVPGGTGGNEQFF. The chain has TRBV4-1 and TRBJ2-1; 11 bases agree with TRBD1. Per germline, CDR1 MGHRA and CDR2 YSYEKL. Trimming at V came to 0 bases and at J to 7 bases, leaving 11 bases not matched to a gene. The CDR3 has 18 amino acids.

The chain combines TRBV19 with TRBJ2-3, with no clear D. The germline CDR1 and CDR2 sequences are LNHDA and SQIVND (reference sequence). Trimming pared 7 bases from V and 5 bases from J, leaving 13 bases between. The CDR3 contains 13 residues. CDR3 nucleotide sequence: TGTGCCAGTAAAAGCGAAGTTCAAGATACGCAGTATTTT. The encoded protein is CASKSEVQDTQYF.

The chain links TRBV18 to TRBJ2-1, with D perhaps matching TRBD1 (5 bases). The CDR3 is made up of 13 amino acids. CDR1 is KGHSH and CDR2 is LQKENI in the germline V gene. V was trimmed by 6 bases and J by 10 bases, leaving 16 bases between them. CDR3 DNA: TGTGCCAGCTCTCTCGGGTGGGGCGAAGAGCAGTTCTTC. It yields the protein CASSLGWGEEQFF.

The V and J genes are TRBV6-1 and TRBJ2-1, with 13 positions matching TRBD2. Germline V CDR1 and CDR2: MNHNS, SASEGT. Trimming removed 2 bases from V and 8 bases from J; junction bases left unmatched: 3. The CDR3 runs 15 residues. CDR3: CASSERTSGRDEQFF. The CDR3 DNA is TGTGCCAGCAGTGAACGGACTAGCGGGAGAGATGAGCAGTTCTTC.